This T cell receptor beta chain was documented in a study of T cells in Graves' hyperthyroidism and ophthalmopathy. Looking at the study overall: Blood was drawn when the patient was first diagnosed and still untreated.

In this sample, this clonotype turned up a few times. Its cognate antigen is unknown. With 5 bases removed from V and 0 bases from J, the gap between germline ends came to 15 bases. Germline assignment: CDR1 SGHVS and CDR2 FQNEAQ. The CDR3 extends over 16 amino acids. Study-level points and caveats: Most thyroid clonotypes expanded above 0.001 were also detected in blood.

Amplification targeted TCR beta CDR3 regions from RNA transcripts. In the first-round RT-PCR of the TCR CDR3, the HTBI primer set was used. TCRdb ran MiXCR on the multiplex PCR reads and lists one entry per CDR3 protein. Seen here are some 490,000 distinct CDR3 sequences, around a fifth observed once, and the top ten hold under 55%. Sample: blood. The chain uses TRBV7-8 and TRBJ2-3; D may be TRBD2 (7 bases). This TCR came from a woman in her seventies with Graves' ophthalmopathy. The CDR3 region has the DNA TGTGCCAGCAGCCCTAAGCGGGACAAAAGCACAGATACGCAGTATTTT. Its translation: CASSPKRDKSTDTQYF.